This T cell receptor beta chain was documented in a study of blood T cell repertoires in COVID-19 (dated by TCRdb to about 2020). For the wider study: Samples from collaborators originated in the United States, Italy and Spain and spanned both the acute and convalescent phases of COVID-19. The material from the prospective study consisted of cDNA or gDNA derived from T cells, B-cell-depleted T cells, or PBMCs. Deeply sampled blood TCRbeta repertoires from subjects exposed to, actively infected with, or recovered from COVID-19 were included in the dataset. A freely available public database, intended as a resource for researchers studying the immune response to SARS-CoV-2, is where the repertoires were released. The samples were drawn from the first 160 participants of the ongoing ImmuneRACE study and from over a thousand subjects provided by 6 global collaborators. Nearly every sample came with metadata listing a de-identified subject ID, COVID-19 status, age in years and sex. Where available, HLA class I and class II types were obtained from metadata supplied by the sample provider rather than from assay-based typing. The study at large found these results: Clinical and demographic metadata were provided uncurated, with the amount varying by source and participant.

Sequences SGHTA (CDR1) and FQGNSA (CDR2) are obtained from the germline V gene. V trim: 1 base; J trim: 5 bases; unmatched bases: 11. Spanning cysteine to phenylalanine, the CDR3 consists of 17 amino acids. The sequence is cut down to CDR3 DNA, 51 bases in frame from base 1. TCRbeta CDR3 regions were amplified from genomic DNA by means of the immunoSEQ Assay, a bias-controlled multiplex PCR. Processing in the source paper ran as follows. Within the assay, amplification of reference gene primers was used to estimate how many nucleated cells each sample contained. Sequence reads were collapsed and filtered to measure the absolute abundance of every unique TCRbeta CDR3 rearrangement. For each sample, productive Simpson clonality was calculated as the square root of Simpson's diversity index over productive rearrangements. The table was pulled from immuneACCESS by TCRdb, which kept in-frame rearrangements only. Such tables lose some clones; where checked, under half of the loss comes from unresolved V genes, and the rest has no known cause. V, J and clone size reflect that table, while D and trimming were determined from the DNA. For this sample the table gives roughly 92,000 clones, of which around nine tenths were detected only once. The ten biggest clones cover 5.1% of the sample.

As for this clone: The specificity of this receptor is unknown. The record has no base qualities; no much larger clone is one base away.

The collaborating institutions used their own protocols to collect whole blood in K2EDTA tubes. For TCRbeta analysis, collaborators shipped samples in one of three forms: frozen whole blood, isolated PBMCs, or DNA extracted from either of those sample types. In this chain, TRBV7-2 is recombined with TRBJ1-5; 7 central nucleotides agree with TRBD1. The receptor was derived from a man aged 45 to 65 with acute or convalescent COVID-19. Sequenced material: peripheral blood. The CDR3 reads as follows: CASSLVSGGISDQPQHF. The DNA sequence is given as TGTGCCAGCAGCTTAGTTTCAGGGGGTATTTCTGATCAGCCCCAGCATTTT.